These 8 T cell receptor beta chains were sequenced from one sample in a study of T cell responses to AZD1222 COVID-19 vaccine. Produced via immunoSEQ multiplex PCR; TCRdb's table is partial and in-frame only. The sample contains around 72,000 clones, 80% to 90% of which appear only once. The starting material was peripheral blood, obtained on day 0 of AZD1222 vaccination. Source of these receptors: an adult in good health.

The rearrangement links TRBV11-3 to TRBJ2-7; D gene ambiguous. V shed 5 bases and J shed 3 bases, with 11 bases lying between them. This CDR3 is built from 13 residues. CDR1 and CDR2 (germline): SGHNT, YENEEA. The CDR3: CASSQLLGYEQYF. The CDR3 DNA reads TGTGCCAGCAGCCAACTTCTCGGCTACGAGCAGTACTTC.

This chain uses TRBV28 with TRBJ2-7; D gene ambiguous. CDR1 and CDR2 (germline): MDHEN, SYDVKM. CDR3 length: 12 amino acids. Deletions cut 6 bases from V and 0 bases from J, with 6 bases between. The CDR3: CASSSSSYEQYF. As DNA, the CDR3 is TGTGCCAGCAGCTCAAGCTCCTACGAGCAGTACTTC.

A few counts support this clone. CDR3 sequence: CASSLHPEGVEQYF. The CDR3, as DNA: TGTGCCAGCAGCCTCCACCCGGAGGGTGTCGAGCAGTACTTC. V gene TRBV6-2 or TRBV6-3 combines with J gene TRBJ2-7; TRBD2 might be the D (6 bases). The V gene's germline CDR1 is MNHEY and CDR2 SVGEGT. V was cut by 6 bases and J by 6 bases, with 18 bases left in between. The CDR3 runs 14 residues.

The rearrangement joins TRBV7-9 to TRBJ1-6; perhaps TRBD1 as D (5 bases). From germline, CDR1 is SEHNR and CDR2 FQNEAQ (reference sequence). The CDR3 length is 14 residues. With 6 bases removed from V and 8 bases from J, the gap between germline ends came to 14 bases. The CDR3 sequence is CASRSTGPYSPLHF. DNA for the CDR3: TGTGCCAGCAGATCCACAGGACCCTATTCACCCCTCCACTTT.

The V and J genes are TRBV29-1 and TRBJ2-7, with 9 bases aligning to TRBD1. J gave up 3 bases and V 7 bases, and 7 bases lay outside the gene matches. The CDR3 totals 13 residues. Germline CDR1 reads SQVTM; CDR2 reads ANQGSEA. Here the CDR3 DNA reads TGCAGCGCACGAACAGGGGGCCACTACGAGCAGTACTTC. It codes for CSARTGGHYEQYF.

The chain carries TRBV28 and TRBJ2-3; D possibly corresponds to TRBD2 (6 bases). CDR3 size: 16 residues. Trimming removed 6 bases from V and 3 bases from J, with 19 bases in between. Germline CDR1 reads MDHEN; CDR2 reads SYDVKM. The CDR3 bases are TGTGCCAGCAGCTTAGTGGGGGGAAGGGGAACAGATACGCAGTATTTT. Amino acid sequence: CASSLVGGRGTDTQYF.

DNA for the CDR3: TGTGCCAGCAGTGGCCCCACACGCGGGGAGCTGTTTTTT. Residues: CASSGPTRGELFF. The V and J genes are TRBV28 and TRBJ2-2; the D is unclear. CDR3 size: 13 residues. The ends were cut back, 5 bases at V and 7 bases at J, with 11 bases in the middle. Germline assignment: CDR1 MDHEN and CDR2 SYDVKM.

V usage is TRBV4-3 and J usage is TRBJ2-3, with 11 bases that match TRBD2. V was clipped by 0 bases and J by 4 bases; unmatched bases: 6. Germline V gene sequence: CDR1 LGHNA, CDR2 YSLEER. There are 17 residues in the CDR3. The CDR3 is CASSQEVTSGGADTQYF. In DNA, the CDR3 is TGCGCCAGCAGCCAAGAAGTAACTAGCGGGGGAGCAGATACGCAGTATTTT.